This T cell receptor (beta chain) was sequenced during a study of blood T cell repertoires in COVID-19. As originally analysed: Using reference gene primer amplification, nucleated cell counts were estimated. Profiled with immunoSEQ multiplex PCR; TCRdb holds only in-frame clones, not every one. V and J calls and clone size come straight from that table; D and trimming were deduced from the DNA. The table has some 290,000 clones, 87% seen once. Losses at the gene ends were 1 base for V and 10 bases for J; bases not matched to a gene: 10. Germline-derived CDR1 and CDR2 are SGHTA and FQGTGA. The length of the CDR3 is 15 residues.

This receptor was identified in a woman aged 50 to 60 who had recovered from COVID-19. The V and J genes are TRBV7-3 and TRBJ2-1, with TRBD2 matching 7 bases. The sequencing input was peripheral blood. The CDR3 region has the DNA TGTGCCAGCAGCTTAAATAGCGGGCCCGGAGAGGAGCAGTTCTTC. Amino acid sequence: CASSLNSGPGEEQFF. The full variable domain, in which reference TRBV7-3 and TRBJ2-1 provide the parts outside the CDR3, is GAGVSQTPSNKVTEKGKYVELRCDPISGHTALYWYRQSLGQGPEFLIYFQGTGAADDSGLPNDRFFAVRPEGSVSTLKIQRTERGDSAVYLCASSLNSGPGEEQFFGPGTRLTVL.